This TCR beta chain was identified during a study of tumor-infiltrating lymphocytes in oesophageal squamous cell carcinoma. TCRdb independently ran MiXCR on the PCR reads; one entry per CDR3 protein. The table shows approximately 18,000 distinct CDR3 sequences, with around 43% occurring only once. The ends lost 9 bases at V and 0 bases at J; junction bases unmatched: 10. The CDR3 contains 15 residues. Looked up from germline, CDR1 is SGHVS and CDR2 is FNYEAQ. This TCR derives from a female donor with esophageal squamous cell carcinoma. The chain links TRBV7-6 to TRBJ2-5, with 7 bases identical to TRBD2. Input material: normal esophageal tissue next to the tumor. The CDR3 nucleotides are TGTGCCAGTACTGGGGGGGAGGGGTACCAAGAGACCCAGTACTTC. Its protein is CASTGGEGYQETQYF.